This TCR beta chain was sequenced in a study of T-cell memory formation after mild COVID-19. Whole-study context: Clusters of TCRs were largely donor specific.

The sample holds a few counts of this clonotype. The antigen is undetermined. TCRalpha and TCRbeta libraries used 5'RACE with constant-segment primers and UMIs. TCRdb passed the 5' RACE reads through MiXCR, listing each CDR3 protein once. The sample lists 120,000 to 150,000 distinct CDR3 sequences; 11% to 15% were seen once. General study findings and limits: Most CD4+ clones that shrank were in CM and EM, while CD8+ ones turned up in EMRA.

The specimen sequenced was PBMCs or a T cell subset sorted from them (not recorded which). The receptor's source is an adult woman who had mild COVID-19 (a few samples of this study predate the infection). Cell type and time point are not known.

CDR3 loop: CSVSGTPSTDTQYF. CDR3 nucleotides: TGCAGCGTATCCGGGACACCATCCACAGATACGCAGTATTTT. The V and J genes are TRBV29-1 and TRBJ2-3, with a tentative D call TRBD1 (6 bases). The germline V gene has CDR1 SQVTM and CDR2 ANQGSEA. Trimming took off 6 bases at V and 2 bases at J, with 15 bases between the two ends. This CDR3 spans 14 amino acids.